The 20 T cell receptor beta chains presented below share a single source sample, sequenced in a study of cytomegalovirus exposure and HLA in healthy donors. Sequencing used immunoSEQ multiplex PCR; TCRdb keeps in-frame clones, though not all of them. The sample has 150,000 to 200,000 clones, approximately 96% seen once. Material: PBMCs. The receptors come from a woman aged 18-29 years in good health and CMV-seronegative.

The chain recombines TRBV5-4 with TRBJ1-6, with unresolved D. Germline V gene data show CDR1 as SGHNT and CDR2 as YYREEE (reference sequence). V lost 0 bases and J 6 bases, leaving 13 bases between the germline ends. The CDR3 consists of 16 residues. The CDR3 sequence is CASSLGASGINSPLHF. CDR3 nucleotide sequence: TGTGCCAGCAGCTTGGGTGCGTCCGGGATTAATTCACCCCTCCACTTT.

This clone was seen only once. V and J are TRBV9 and TRBJ2-2, with D unclear. The CDR3 sequence is 14 residues long. CDR1 is SGDLS and CDR2 is YYNGEE in the germline V gene. V lost 0 bases and J lost 7, with 10 bases in between. CDR3 DNA sequence: TGTGCCAGCAGCGTAGGGGCCCCTGGCGGGGAGCTGTTTTTT. This codes for CASSVGAPGGELFF.

This rearrangement joins TRBV27 to TRBJ1-2; 9 nucleotides match TRBD1. The trim removed 5 bases at V and 6 bases at J, leaving 10 bases unmatched. In germline, CDR1 is MNHEY, CDR2 SMNVEV (reference sequence). The CDR3 is 15 residues long. This chain's CDR3 is CASSAGTGLGDGYTF. As DNA, the CDR3 is TGTGCCAGCAGTGCCGGGACAGGGCTGGGGGATGGCTACACCTTC.

The chain couples TRBV6-6 to TRBJ2-2; unclear D gene. CDR1 and CDR2 from the germline V gene are MNHNY and SVGAGI (reference sequence). V shed 6 bases and J shed 3 bases, with 14 bases lying between them. The CDR3 sequence is 15 residues long. In DNA form, the CDR3 reads TGTGCCAGCAGCCCAGGCCGTACGGACACCGGGGAGCTGTTTTTT. It specifies CASSPGRTDTGELFF.

The chain links TRBV19 to TRBJ1-1, with a tentative D call TRBD1 (5 bases). Looked up from germline, CDR1 is LNHDA and CDR2 is SQIVND (reference sequence). V lost 7 bases to trimming and J lost 4 bases, with 13 bases between them. The CDR3 is made up of 13 amino acids. The CDR3 DNA follows: TGTGCCAGTATAAGTTGGGGGGTCACTGAAGCTTTCTTT. Translating gives CASISWGVTEAFF.

V and J are TRBV7-2 and TRBJ1-6; the match to TRBD1 covers 12 bases. Germline lookup yields CDR1 SGHTA and CDR2 FQGNSA. V shed 4 bases and J 7 bases; nucleotides not matched to a gene: 5. The CDR3 is made up of 16 amino acids. CDR3 DNA sequence: TGTGCCAGCAGCTGGGGACAGGGGGCAGAGAATTCACCCCTCCACTTT. Protein: CASSWGQGAENSPLHF.

The chain carries TRBV19 and TRBJ1-5; D perhaps matches TRBD1 (5 bases). Germline CDR1 LNHDA, CDR2 SQIVND (reference sequence). V lost 5 bases and J 0 bases, leaving 14 bases between the germline ends. The CDR3 totals 16 residues. CDR3 sequence reads: CASSSRVVYSNQPQHF. CDR3 bases: TGTGCCAGTAGTTCCAGGGTAGTGTATAGCAATCAGCCCCAGCATTTT.

The V call is TRBV19, the J call TRBJ1-2, with 9 bases matching TRBD1. This CDR3 comprises 15 residues. The V segment lost 6 bases and the J segment 8 bases; nucleotides outside the gene matches: 13. Germline CDR1 is LNHDA and CDR2 is SQIVND (reference sequence). The CDR3 bases are TGTGCCAGTAGGGGACAGGGAAGGGATTACGGCGGCTACACCTTC. This codes for CASRGQGRDYGGYTF.

J is TRBJ2-1 and V is TRBV13; TRBD2 matches 7 bases. The trim removed 5 bases at V and 0 bases at J, leaving 13 bases unmatched. The CDR3 sequence is 18 residues long. The germline V gene has CDR1 PRHDT and CDR2 FYEKMQ (reference sequence). The CDR3 DNA sequence: TGTGCCAGCAGCAGACTGAGAGCGGGACCCTTCTCCTACAATGAGCAGTTCTTC. Amino acid sequence: CASSRLRAGPFSYNEQFF.

The CDR3 DNA is TGCGCCAGCAGCCTAGACAGGGGCGGAGGGGAGCTGTTTTTT. It translates to CASSLDRGGGELFF. This chain links TRBV5-1 with TRBJ2-2, with 8 nucleotides matching TRBD1. Germline-derived CDR1 and CDR2 are SGHRS and YFSETQ. The CDR3 is made up of 14 amino acids. The V gene end was trimmed by 4 bases and the J gene end by 8 bases; junction bases not matched to a gene: 7.

The chain has TRBV29-1 and TRBJ1-1; 8 bases align to TRBD1. The CDR3 is 13 residues long. J gave up 8 bases and V 0 bases, and 5 bases lay outside the gene matches. CDR1 SQVTM and CDR2 ANQGSEA come from the germline V gene. The CDR3 loop reads CSVEDRGPQEAFF. CDR3 bases: TGCAGCGTTGAAGACAGGGGGCCACAAGAAGCTTTCTTT. The full variable domain, rest sourced from reference TRBV29-1 and TRBJ1-1, is SAVISQKPSRDICQRGTSLTIQCQVDSQVTMMFWYRQQPGQSLTLIATANQGSEATYESGFVIDKFPISRPNLTFSTLTVSNMSPEDSSIYLCSVEDRGPQEAFFGQGTRLTVV.

The CDR3 here is CASSGQGDSPLHF. The CDR3 coding sequence is TGTGCCAGCAGCGGGCAGGGGGATTCACCCCTCCACTTT. The chain carries TRBV9 and TRBJ1-6, with 7 nucleotides matching TRBD1. Per germline, CDR1 SGDLS and CDR2 YYNGEE. The CDR3 covers 13 residues. Trimming removed 3 bases from V and 8 bases from J; junction bases left unmatched: 2.

V gene TRBV18 combines with J gene TRBJ2-7; weak D call: TRBD2 (5 bases). This CDR3 is built from 12 residues. CDR1 is KGHSH, CDR2 LQKENI, per germline. V gave up 3 bases and J gave up 6 bases, with 9 bases separating them. The chain's CDR3 is CASSPGVTEQYF. CDR3 DNA sequence: TGTGCCAGCTCACCCGGGGTGACCGAGCAGTACTTC.

The V and J genes are TRBV27 and TRBJ1-2; 8 nucleotides align to TRBD1. The CDR3 extends over 14 amino acids. V was clipped by 5 bases and J by 8 bases; unmatched bases: 10. The V gene's germline CDR1 is MNHEY and CDR2 SMNVEV (reference sequence). CDR3 loop: CASSRLGQGRGYTF. The CDR3 DNA reads TGTGCCAGCAGTCGTCTAGGACAGGGTAGGGGCTACACCTTC.

The V call is TRBV18, the J call TRBJ1-6, with TRBD1 matching over 7 bases. The CDR3 sequence is 16 residues long. In germline, CDR1 is KGHSH, CDR2 LQKENI. V trimming: 2 bases; J trimming: 12 bases; junction bases outside the gene matches: 13. This chain's CDR3 is CASSPGPGTATVPLHF. The CDR3, as DNA: TGTGCCAGCTCACCAGGCCCCGGGACAGCAACTGTACCCCTCCACTTT.

The chain joins TRBV5-1 to TRBJ1-2, with TRBD1 matching 7 bases. CDR3 length: 14 residues. CDR1 is SGHRS, CDR2 YFSETQ, per germline. The junction had 4 bases not matched to a gene; V was cut back by 0 bases and J by 5 bases. The CDR3, as DNA: TGCGCCAGCAGCTTGGCCCCACAGGGGTATGGCTACACCTTC. It translates to CASSLAPQGYGYTF. Variable domain in full (rest from reference TRBV5-1 and TRBJ1-2): KAGVTQTPRYLIKTRGQQVTLSCSPISGHRSVSWYQQTPGQGLQFLFEYFSETQRNKGNFPGRFSGRQFSNSRSEMNVSTLELGDSALYLCASSLAPQGYGYTFGSGTRLTVV.

The J gene is TRBJ2-5, the V gene TRBV9, with D possibly being TRBD1 (6 bases). V was cut by 0 bases and J by 3 bases, with 6 bases left in between. The CDR3 consists of 13 residues. Per germline, CDR1 SGDLS and CDR2 YYNGEE. CDR3 nucleotide sequence: TGTGCCAGCAGCGTAGAGGGGGAAGAGACCCAGTACTTC. This encodes CASSVEGEETQYF.

The genes are TRBV7-9 and TRBJ2-1, with D perhaps matching TRBD2 (5 bases). The CDR3 spans 14 residues. Germline V gene data show CDR1 as SEHNR and CDR2 as FQNEAQ (reference sequence). The V and J ends lost 0 bases and 4 bases respectively, with 7 bases between them. The CDR3, as DNA: TGTGCCAGCAGCTTAGCGGGGAGATACAATGAGCAGTTCTTC. It is translated as CASSLAGRYNEQFF.

The CDR3 region is CASSVGTAVNEKLFF. CDR3 bases: TGTGCCAGTAGTGTGGGGACAGCAGTTAATGAAAAACTGTTTTTT. The V and J genes are TRBV19 and TRBJ1-4, with TRBD1 matching over 7 bases. The CDR3 runs to 15 residues. After removal of 5 bases from V and 4 bases from J, the junction contained 7 bases not matched to a gene. CDR1 is LNHDA, CDR2 SQIVND, per germline (reference sequence).

The chain carries TRBV7-8 and TRBJ1-6; TRBD1 matches at 7 bases. Germline CDR1 is SGHVS and CDR2 is FQNEAQ. This CDR3 has 15 amino acids. Trimming cost V 5 bases and J 10 bases; bases outside gene matches: 11. In nucleotides, the CDR3 is TGTGCCAGCAGCCATTCGACAGGGAGTAGCTCACCCCTCCACTTT. It is translated as CASSHSTGSSSPLHF.